This passage covers 8 T cell receptor beta chains from one sample sequenced in a study of molecular identifiers for immune sequencing clone quantification. TCRdb ran MiXCR on the PCR reads and lists one entry per CDR3 protein. Here the sample spans just under 650,000 distinct CDR3 sequences, just under 20% being singletons. Sample: naive CD8+ T cells from blood, with Jurkat cell RNA spiked in. Subset specified: FACS-sorted CD8+CD4-CCR7+CD45RA+ naive T cells. The receptors stem from a human donor in good health. Some libraries in this study had Jurkat cell RNA spiked in.

This clonotype was counted ten times or more. The chain carries TRBV14 and TRBJ1-2; D is unresolved. V was cut by 1 base and J by 4 bases, with 4 bases left in between. This CDR3 region has 12 residues. Per germline, CDR1 SGHDN and CDR2 FVKESK. CDR3 bases: TGTGCCAGCAGCCAAGTTTCCTATGGCTACACCTTC. Amino acid sequence: CASSQVSYGYTF.

This clonotype was recorded many times. The gene calls are TRBV4-3 and TRBJ2-7, with unresolved D. CDR3 length: 13 residues. V lost 0 bases, J lost 5 bases, and 8 bases lay in between. The germline V gene has CDR1 LGHNA and CDR2 YSLEER. The CDR3 DNA reads as TGCGCCAGCAGCCAAGATTCGCTCCACGAGCAGTACTTC. Translated: CASSQDSLHEQYF.

This clonotype was found a few times. The CDR3 sequence: CASRVGGYFYEQYF. CDR3 nucleotide sequence: TGTGCCAGCCGGGTAGGTGGCTACTTCTACGAGCAGTACTTC. V usage is TRBV27 and J usage is TRBJ2-7; D gene uncertain. Trimming took off 8 bases at V and 3 bases at J, with 17 bases between the two ends. The V gene's germline CDR1 is MNHEY and CDR2 SMNVEV (reference sequence). The CDR3 covers 14 residues.

This clonotype occurred many times. The chain joins TRBV7-6 to TRBJ2-3, with D possibly being TRBD2 (5 bases). V lost 6 bases and J lost 5, with 15 bases in between. The CDR3 length is 14 residues. Germline V gene lookup returns CDR1 SGHVS and CDR2 FNYEAQ. The DNA of the CDR3 is TGTGCCAGCAGTCATGCGATAGAGGGAGATACGCAGTATTTT. Translated: CASSHAIEGDTQYF.

This clonotype was found many times. CDR3 in DNA: TGTGCCAGCAGCTCGAACTCCGGGACAGGGGATCCCACAGATACGCAGTATTTT. It yields the protein CASSSNSGTGDPTDTQYF. The rearrangement joins TRBV11-2 to TRBJ2-3; TRBD1 matches at 10 bases. The germline gives CDR1 SGHAT, CDR2 FQNNGV. V lost 4 bases to trimming and J lost 2 bases; unmatched junction nucleotides: 12. The CDR3 totals 18 residues.

This clonotype appeared many times. The chain uses TRBV3-1 and TRBJ1-4, with a weak D call TRBD1 (5 bases). Germline V gene data show CDR1 as LGHDT and CDR2 as YNNKEL (reference sequence). The germline V and J ends were trimmed by 4 bases and 10 bases, with 10 bases remaining between them. The CDR3 has 12 residues. CDR3 nucleotides: TGTGCCAGCAGCCCCTATGGGGGAAAACTGTTTTTT. This sequence encodes CASSPYGGKLFF.

This clonotype has ten or more counts. The chain recombines TRBV29-1 with TRBJ2-2, with D possibly being TRBD1 (6 bases). Trimming shortened V by 7 bases and J by 0 bases, and 9 bases separated the two germline ends. CDR3 length: 13 residues. CDR1 is SQVTM and CDR2 is ANQGSEA in the germline V gene. Here the CDR3 reads CSGNRANTGELFF. In DNA, the CDR3 is TGCAGCGGAAACAGGGCGAACACCGGGGAGCTGTTTTTT.

This clonotype has ten or more counts. This chain connects TRBV29-1 to TRBJ2-1; the D is unclear. Between the trimmed V and J ends, which lost 3 bases and 12 bases, there was a span of 9 bases. In germline, CDR1 is SQVTM, CDR2 ANQGSEA. CDR3 length: 10 residues. The CDR3 nucleotides are TGCAGCGTTGAGGACGACGGGCAGTTCTTC. The encoded protein is CSVEDDGQFF.